The TCR beta chain under discussion was sequenced for a study of preoperative IRX-2 immunotherapy in early breast cancer. Treatment indicated: preoperative locoregional IRX-2 cytokine immunotherapy. Samples came from a phase Ib trial of preoperative locoregional IRX-2 cytokine immunotherapy. Assay used: immunoSEQ multiplex PCR; TCRdb lists only in-frame clones, some missing. The profile shows fewer than 70,000 clones, approximately 95% of them singletons. This clone was seen just once. J lost 6 bases, V lost 0 bases, and 12 bases had no gene match. The CDR3 extends over 19 amino acids. Germline-derived CDR1 and CDR2 are MNHEY and SMNVEV (reference sequence).

This sequence originates from a human donor with breast cancer. This material was obtained from a patient treated with IRX-2 immunotherapy. The chain employs TRBV27 and TRBJ2-3, with 13 nucleotides matching TRBD2. The CDR3 DNA reads as TGTGCCAGCAGTTTATCGGGACTAGCGGGACCCCTCCCGGTGGATACGCAGTATTTT. Translated: CASSLSGLAGPLPVDTQYF.